This T cell receptor (beta chain) originates from a study of blood T cell repertoires in COVID-19 (dated by TCRdb to the early 2020s). Study-wide context: Samples from collaborators originated in the United States, Italy and Spain and spanned both the acute and convalescent phases of COVID-19. Sample metadata almost always included a de-identified subject ID, COVID-19 status, age in years and sex. The dataset comprised deeply sampled blood TCRbeta repertoires from subjects exposed to, actively infected with, or recovered from COVID-19. A freely available public database, intended as a resource for researchers studying the immune response to SARS-CoV-2, is where the repertoires were released. HLA class I and class II types, where available, came from metadata supplied by the sample provider rather than from assay-based typing. The material from the prospective study consisted of cDNA or gDNA derived from T cells, B-cell-depleted T cells, or PBMCs. Samples came from the ongoing ImmuneRACE study (first 160 participants) plus 1,254 subjects from 6 global collaborators.

The CDR1 and CDR2 encoded by the germline V gene (reference sequence) are LNHNV and YYDKDF. Between the V and J ends, shortened by 8 bases and 4 bases respectively, the junction contains 9 bases. Inclusive of the bounding cysteine and phenylalanine, the CDR3 is 11 residues long. Kept here is only the CDR3 DNA, which spans 33 bases and is read in frame from base 1. To note about this clone: It has no known antigen specificity. Per-base quality was not reported, and no clone a single base away is much larger than it.

TCRbeta CDR3 regions were amplified from genomic DNA by means of the immunoSEQ Assay, a bias-controlled multiplex PCR. The authors' pipeline ran thus. Within the assay, amplification of reference gene primers was used to estimate how many nucleated cells each sample contained. To quantify the absolute abundance of each unique TCRbeta CDR3 rearrangement, sequence reads were collapsed and filtered. For each sample, productive Simpson clonality was calculated as the square root of Simpson's diversity index over productive rearrangements. Drawn from immuneACCESS, this table holds only the in-frame rearrangements with V and J called that TCRdb kept. Clones are partly lost; checked studies trace under half to an unresolved V gene and leave the rest unexplained. V and J calls and clone size are given by that table; D and trimming were obtained from the DNA. The sample table contains around 200,000 clones; only one count was recorded for 65% to 90% of them. The ten top clones hold about 4.5% of the sample.

Points the paper makes about the study in general: Clinical and demographic metadata were provided uncurated, with the amount varying by source and participant.

Enrolling through a virtual design, the prospective study's participants ranged in age from roughly 18 to 90 years and lived across some 23 United States geographic areas. In the prospective study, cohorts were assigned on the basis of participant-reported clinical history obtained from a screening survey and a study questionnaire. Exposed participants were defined as having been in contact with someone with a PCR-confirmed or clinician-diagnosed COVID-19 case within 2 weeks of study entry. Each participant in the prospective study had whole blood, serum and a nasopharyngeal or oropharyngeal swab collected by mobile phlebotomists. Participants in the prospective study had the option to provide additional blood draws and questionnaires over a roughly two-month period. Prospective study blood samples were shipped either frozen or at room temperature before DNA extraction.

This TCR derives from a woman in her 30s who had been exposed to COVID-19. The specimen was PBMCs or T cells enriched from blood (not recorded which). The sequence links TRBV15 to TRBJ2-7, with TRBD2 as a weak D call on 5 bases. This receptor carries the CDR3 CATGAGYEQYF. The DNA reads as follows: TGTGCCACCGGCGCGGGTTACGAGCAGTACTTC.